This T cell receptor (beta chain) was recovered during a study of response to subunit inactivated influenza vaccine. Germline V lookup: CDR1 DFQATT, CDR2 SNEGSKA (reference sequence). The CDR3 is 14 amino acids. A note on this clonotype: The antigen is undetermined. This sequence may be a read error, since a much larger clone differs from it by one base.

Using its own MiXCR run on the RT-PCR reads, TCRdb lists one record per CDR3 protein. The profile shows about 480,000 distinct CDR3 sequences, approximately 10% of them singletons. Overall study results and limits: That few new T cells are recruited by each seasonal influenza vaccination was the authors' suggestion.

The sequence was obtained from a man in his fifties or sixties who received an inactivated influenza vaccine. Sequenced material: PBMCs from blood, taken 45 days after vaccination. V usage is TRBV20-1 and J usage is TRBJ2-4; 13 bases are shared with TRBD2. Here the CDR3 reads CRAQLAGGGYLQYF. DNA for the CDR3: TGCCGTGCTCAACTAGCGGGAGGGGGATACCTTCAGTACTTC.